This T cell receptor beta chain originates from a study of control samples from healthy donors and cancer patients. With 0 bases clipped from V and 2 bases from J, the junction kept 7 bases outside the gene matches. The CDR3 is 17 amino acids. The V gene's germline CDR1 is LGHNA and CDR2 YNFKEQ. The protocol was immunoSEQ multiplex PCR, while the TCRdb copy is restricted to in-frame clones and leaves out a portion. Counted here are tens of thousands of clones, roughly 91% occurring once; the ten biggest clones make up roughly 6%. Specimen: blood. The receptor was derived from a man in his fifties in good health. The chain is built from TRBV4-2 and TRBJ2-3; 8 nucleotides align to TRBD2. CDR3 coding DNA: TGTGCCAGCAGCCAAGATTCCAGCGGGGGTTCCACAGATACGCAGTATTTT. Encoded protein: CASSQDSSGGSTDTQYF.